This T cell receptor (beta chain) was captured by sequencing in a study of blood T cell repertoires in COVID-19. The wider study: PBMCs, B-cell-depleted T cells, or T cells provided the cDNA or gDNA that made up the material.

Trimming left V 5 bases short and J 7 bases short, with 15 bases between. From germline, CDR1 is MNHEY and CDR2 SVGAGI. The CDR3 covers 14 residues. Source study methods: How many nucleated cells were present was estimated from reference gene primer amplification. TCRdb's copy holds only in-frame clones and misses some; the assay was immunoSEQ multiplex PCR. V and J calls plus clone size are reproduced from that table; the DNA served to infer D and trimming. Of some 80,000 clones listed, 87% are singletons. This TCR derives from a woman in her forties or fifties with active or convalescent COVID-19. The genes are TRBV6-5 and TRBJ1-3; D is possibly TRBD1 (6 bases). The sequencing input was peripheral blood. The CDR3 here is CASSPWGGHNTIYF. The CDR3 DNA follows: TGTGCCAGCAGTCCCTGGGGGGGGCATAACACCATATATTTT.